The 8 T cell receptor beta chains below were found in one sample sequenced in a study of T cells in Graves' hyperthyroidism and ophthalmopathy. TCR beta CDR3 sequences were amplified from RNA transcripts. First-round RT-PCR targeting the TCR CDR3 was performed with the HTBI primer set. MiXCR, applied by TCRdb to the multiplex PCR reads, yields one record per CDR3 protein. The sample holds 300,000 to 350,000 distinct CDR3 sequences, roughly 18% seen once. Input material: blood. These receptors all stem from a woman aged 40 to 50 with Graves' ophthalmopathy.

This clonotype was found many times. The gene calls are TRBV19 and TRBJ1-1; possibly TRBD1 for D (5 bases). This CDR3 comprises 15 residues. The V end lost 7 bases, the J end lost 1 base, and 16 bases lay between the germline ends. CDR1 is LNHDA, CDR2 SQIVND, per germline (reference sequence). The CDR3 DNA is TGTGCCAGTATCGGGCAGGGTTCGTGGAACACTGAAGCTTTCTTT. Encoded protein: CASIGQGSWNTEAFF. The full variable domain, with the rest looked up from reference TRBV19 and TRBJ1-1, is DGGITQSPKYLFRKEGQNVTLSCEQNLNHDAMYWYRQDPGQGLRLIYYSQIVNDFQKGDIAEGYSVSREKKESFPLTVTSAQKNPTAFYLCASIGQGSWNTEAFFGQGTRLTVV.

This clonotype was found many times. V usage is TRBV2 and J usage is TRBJ1-2, with 10 bases identical to TRBD1. V lost 10 bases, J lost 4 bases, and 6 bases stayed unmatched. Germline lookup yields CDR1 SNHLY and CDR2 FYNNEI. This CDR3 comprises 13 residues. CDR3 sequence reads: CATKTGGVYGYTF. CDR3 DNA: TGTGCCACCAAGACAGGGGGCGTCTATGGCTACACCTTC. The full variable domain, in which reference TRBV2 and TRBJ1-2 provide the parts outside the CDR3, is EPEVTQTPSHQVTQMGQEVILRCVPISNHLYFYWYRQILGQKVEFLVSFYNNEISEKSEIFDDQFSVERPDGSNFTLKIRSTKLEDSAMYFCATKTGGVYGYTFGSGTRLTVV.

This clonotype was picked up many times. The chain recombines TRBV10-1 with TRBJ2-7; 8 bases are a match to TRBD2. The germline V gene encodes CDR1 WNHNN and CDR2 SYGVQD (reference sequence). This CDR3 has 12 amino acids. V gave up 2 bases and J gave up 6 bases; unmatched junction bases: 0. The CDR3 sequence: CASSEGLAEQYF. CDR3 sequence (DNA): TGCGCCAGCAGTGAGGGACTAGCCGAGCAGTACTTC.

This clonotype was seen ten or more times. V and J are TRBV19 and TRBJ1-2, with a possible D match to TRBD1 (6 bases). The germline V gene has CDR1 LNHDA and CDR2 SQIVND (reference sequence). This CDR3 is built from 13 residues. The V gene lost 7 bases and the J gene lost 6 bases, with 15 bases spanning the gap. The CDR3 loop is CASNQGIFHGYTF. The CDR3, as DNA: TGTGCCAGTAACCAGGGGATCTTCCATGGCTACACCTTC.

This clonotype was seen many times. The chain combines TRBV5-5 with TRBJ1-5; D is unresolved. Germline CDR1 SGHKS, CDR2 YYEKEE (reference sequence). This CDR3 spans 14 amino acids. Trimming took off 7 bases at V and 2 bases at J, with 13 bases between the two ends. The CDR3 loop is CASYTYGGNQPQHF. The CDR3, as DNA: TGTGCCAGCTATACCTACGGAGGCAATCAGCCCCAGCATTTT. The full variable domain, its missing parts supplied by reference TRBV5-5 and TRBJ1-5, is DAGVTQSPTHLIKTRGQQVTLRCSPISGHKSVSWYQQVLGQGPQFIFQYYEKEERGRGNFPDRFSARQFPNYSSELNVNALLLGDSALYLCASYTYGGNQPQHFGDGTRLSIL.

This chain uses TRBV6-1 with TRBJ1-1; 7 bases align to TRBD1. Germline V CDR1 and CDR2: MNHNS, SASEGT. V was pared by 6 bases and J by 1 base, with 11 bases of the junction left unmatched. The CDR3 covers 16 residues. The CDR3 DNA reads TGTGCCAGCAGGGGACAGAGGAGGCATGGGAACACTGAAGCTTTCTTT. Translation: CASRGQRRHGNTEAFF.

This clonotype was seen at least ten times. The junction departs from the called germline gene at one end, perhaps through a read error. CDR3 in amino acids: CASSLGAGLGASGNTIYF. CDR3 nucleotide sequence: TGTGCCAGCAGTTTAGGGGCAGGCTTGGGGGCCTCTGGAAACACCATATATTTT. The chain combines TRBV11-2 with TRBJ1-3; possible D gene TRBD1, 6 bases. The germline V gene encodes CDR1 SGHAT and CDR2 FQNNGV. This CDR3 is built from 18 residues.

Many counts were recorded for this clonotype. One end of the junction varies from germline; a read error may be responsible. The V call is TRBV13, the J call TRBJ2-7; TRBD2 aligns across 8 bases. There are 15 residues in the CDR3. Germline V CDR1 and CDR2: PRHDT, FYEKMQ (reference sequence). The CDR3 DNA follows: TGTGCCAGCAGTTTAGGGCTAGCGGGTGGTGACGAGCAGTACTTC. Translation: CASSLGLAGGDEQYF.